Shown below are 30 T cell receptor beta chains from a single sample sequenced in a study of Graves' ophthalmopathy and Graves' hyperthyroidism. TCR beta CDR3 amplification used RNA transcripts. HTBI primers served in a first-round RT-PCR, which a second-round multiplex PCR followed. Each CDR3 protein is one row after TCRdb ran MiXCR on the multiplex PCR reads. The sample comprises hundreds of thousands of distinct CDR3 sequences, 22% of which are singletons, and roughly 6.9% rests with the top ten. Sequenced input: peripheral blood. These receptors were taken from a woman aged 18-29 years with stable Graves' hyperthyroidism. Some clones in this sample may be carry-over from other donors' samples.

The CDR3 loop is CASSYEANSLQETQYF. CDR3 coding DNA: TGTGCCAGCAGTTACGAGGCAAACAGCCTCCAGGAGACCCAGTACTTC. The chain is built from TRBV6-2 or TRBV6-3 and TRBJ2-5; no firm D call. Trimming removed 2 bases at V and 5 bases at J, with 18 bases between. The germline gives CDR1 MNHEY, CDR2 SVGEGT. This CDR3 comprises 16 residues.

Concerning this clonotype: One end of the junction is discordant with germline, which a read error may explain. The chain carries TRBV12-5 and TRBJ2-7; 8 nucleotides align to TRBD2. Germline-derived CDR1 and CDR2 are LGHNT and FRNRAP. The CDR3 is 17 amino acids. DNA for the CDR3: TGTGCTAGTGGTTTGGTACTGGGCGGGGGGCACTCCTTCGAGCAGTACTTC. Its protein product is CASGLVLGGGHSFEQYF.

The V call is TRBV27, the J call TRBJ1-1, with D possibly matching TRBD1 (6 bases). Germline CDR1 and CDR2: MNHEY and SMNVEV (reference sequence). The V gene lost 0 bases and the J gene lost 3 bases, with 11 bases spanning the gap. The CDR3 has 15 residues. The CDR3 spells CASSLSRGADTEAFF. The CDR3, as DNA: TGTGCCAGCAGTTTATCGAGGGGGGCGGACACTGAAGCTTTCTTT.

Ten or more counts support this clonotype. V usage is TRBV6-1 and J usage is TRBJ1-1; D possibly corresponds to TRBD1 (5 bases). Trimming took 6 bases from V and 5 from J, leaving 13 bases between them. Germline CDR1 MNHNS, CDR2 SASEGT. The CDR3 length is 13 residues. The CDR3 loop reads CASRKSGMTEAFF. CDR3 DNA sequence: TGTGCCAGCAGGAAATCAGGGATGACTGAAGCTTTCTTT.

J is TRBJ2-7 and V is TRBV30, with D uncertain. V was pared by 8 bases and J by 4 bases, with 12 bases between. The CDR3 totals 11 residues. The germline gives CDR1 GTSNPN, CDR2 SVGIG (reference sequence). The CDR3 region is CAHGLNYEQYF. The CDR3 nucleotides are TGTGCCCACGGGTTGAATTACGAGCAGTACTTC.

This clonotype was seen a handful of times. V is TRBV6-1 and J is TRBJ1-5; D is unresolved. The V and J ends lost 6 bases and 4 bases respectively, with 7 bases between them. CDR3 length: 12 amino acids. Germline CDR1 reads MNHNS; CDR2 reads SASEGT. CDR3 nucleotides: TGTGCCAGCAGGCGGATAAATCAGCCCCAGCATTTT. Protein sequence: CASRRINQPQHF.

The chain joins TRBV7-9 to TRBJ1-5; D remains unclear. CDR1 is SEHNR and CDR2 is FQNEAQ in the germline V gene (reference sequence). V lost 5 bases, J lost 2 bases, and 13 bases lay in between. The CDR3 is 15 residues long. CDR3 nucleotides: TGTGCCAGCAGCCTGTCTGGCGGTGGCAATCAGCCCCAGCATTTT. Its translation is CASSLSGGGNQPQHF.

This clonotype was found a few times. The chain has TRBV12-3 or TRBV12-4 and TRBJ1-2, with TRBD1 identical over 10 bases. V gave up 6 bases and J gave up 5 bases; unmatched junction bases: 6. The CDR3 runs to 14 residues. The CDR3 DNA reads TGTGCCAGCAGGCGACAGGGGGCGGGATATGGCTACACCTTC. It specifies CASRRQGAGYGYTF.

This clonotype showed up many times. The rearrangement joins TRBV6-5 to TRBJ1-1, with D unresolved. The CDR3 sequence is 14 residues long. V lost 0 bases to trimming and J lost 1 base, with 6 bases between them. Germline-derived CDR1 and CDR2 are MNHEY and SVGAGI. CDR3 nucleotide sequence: TGTGCCAGCAGTTACTCGTCGGCGAACACTGAAGCTTTCTTT. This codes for CASSYSSANTEAFF.

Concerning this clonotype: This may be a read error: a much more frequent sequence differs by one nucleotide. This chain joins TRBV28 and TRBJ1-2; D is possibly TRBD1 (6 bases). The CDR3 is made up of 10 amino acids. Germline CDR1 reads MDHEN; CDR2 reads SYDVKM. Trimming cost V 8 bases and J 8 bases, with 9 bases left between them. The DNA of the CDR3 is TGTGCCAGCGGCCAGGGGGGCTACACCTTC. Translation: CASGQGGYTF.

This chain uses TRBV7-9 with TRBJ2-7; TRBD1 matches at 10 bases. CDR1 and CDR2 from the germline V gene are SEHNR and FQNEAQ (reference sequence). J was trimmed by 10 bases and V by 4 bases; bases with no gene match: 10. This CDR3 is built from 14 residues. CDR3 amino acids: CASSYGQGVGDQYF. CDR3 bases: TGTGCCAGCAGCTATGGACAGGGGGTAGGGGACCAGTACTTC.

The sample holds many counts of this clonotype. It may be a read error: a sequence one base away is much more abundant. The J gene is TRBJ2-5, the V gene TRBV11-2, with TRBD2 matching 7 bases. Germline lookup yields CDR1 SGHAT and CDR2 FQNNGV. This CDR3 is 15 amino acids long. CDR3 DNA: TGTGCCAGCAGCTTAGAGGCTAGCGGCCAAGAGACCAAGTACTTC. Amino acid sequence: CASSLEASGQETKYF. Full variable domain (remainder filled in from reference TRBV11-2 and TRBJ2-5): EAGVAQSPRYKIIEKRQSVAFWCNPISGHATLYWYQQILGQGPKLLIQFQNNGVVDDSQLPKDRFSAERLKGVDSTLKIQPAKLEDSAVYLCASSLEASGQETKYFGPGTRLLVL.

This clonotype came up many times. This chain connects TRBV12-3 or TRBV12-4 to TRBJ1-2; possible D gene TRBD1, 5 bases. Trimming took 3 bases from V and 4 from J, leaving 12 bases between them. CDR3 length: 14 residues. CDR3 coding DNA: TGTGCCAGCAGTTTCCCGGGACTCTCCTATGGCTACACCTTC. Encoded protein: CASSFPGLSYGYTF.

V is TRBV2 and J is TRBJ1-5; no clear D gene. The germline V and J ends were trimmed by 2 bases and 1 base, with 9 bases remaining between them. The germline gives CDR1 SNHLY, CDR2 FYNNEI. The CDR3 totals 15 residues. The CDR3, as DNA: TGTGCCAGCAGTGAAACCGGTCAAAGCAATCAGCCCCAGCATTTT. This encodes CASSETGQSNQPQHF.

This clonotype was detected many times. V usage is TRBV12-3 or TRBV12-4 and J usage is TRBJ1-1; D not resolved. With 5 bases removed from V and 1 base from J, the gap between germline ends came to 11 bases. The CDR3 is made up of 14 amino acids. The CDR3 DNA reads TGTGCCAGCAGTCTGTTGCAGCAGAACACTGAAGCTTTCTTT. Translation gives CASSLLQQNTEAFF.

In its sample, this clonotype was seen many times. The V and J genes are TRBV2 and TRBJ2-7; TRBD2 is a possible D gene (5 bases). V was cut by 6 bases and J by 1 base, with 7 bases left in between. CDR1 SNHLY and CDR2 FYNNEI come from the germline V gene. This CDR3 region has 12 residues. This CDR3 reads CASSRESYEQYF. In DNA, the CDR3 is TGTGCCAGCAGCCGGGAATCCTACGAGCAGTACTTC.

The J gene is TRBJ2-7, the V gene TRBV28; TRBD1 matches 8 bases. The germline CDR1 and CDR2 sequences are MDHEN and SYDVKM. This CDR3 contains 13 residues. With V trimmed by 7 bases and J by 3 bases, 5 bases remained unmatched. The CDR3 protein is CASTWTGSYEQYF. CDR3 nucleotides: TGTGCCAGCACATGGACAGGGAGCTACGAGCAGTACTTC.

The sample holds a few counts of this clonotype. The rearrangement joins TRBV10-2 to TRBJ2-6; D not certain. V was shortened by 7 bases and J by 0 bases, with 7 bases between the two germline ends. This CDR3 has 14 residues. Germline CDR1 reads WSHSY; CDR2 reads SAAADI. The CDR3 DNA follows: TGCGCCAGCACGGAGAGCTCTGGGGCCAACGTCCTGACTTTC. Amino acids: CASTESSGANVLTF.

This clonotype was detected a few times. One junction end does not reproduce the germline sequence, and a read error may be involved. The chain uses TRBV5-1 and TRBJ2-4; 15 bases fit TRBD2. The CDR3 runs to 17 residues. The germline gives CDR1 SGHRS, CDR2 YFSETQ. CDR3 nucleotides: TGCGCCAGCAGCGTGGGACTAGCGGGGGGTGCCAAAAACATTAAGTACTTC. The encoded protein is CASSVGLAGGAKNIKYF.

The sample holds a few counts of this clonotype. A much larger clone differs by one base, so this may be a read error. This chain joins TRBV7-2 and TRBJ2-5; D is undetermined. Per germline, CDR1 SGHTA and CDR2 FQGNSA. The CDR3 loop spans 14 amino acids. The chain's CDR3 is CASSPRAGQETKYF. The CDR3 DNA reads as TGTGCCAGCAGCCCCCGGGCTGGGCAAGAGACCAAGTACTTC.

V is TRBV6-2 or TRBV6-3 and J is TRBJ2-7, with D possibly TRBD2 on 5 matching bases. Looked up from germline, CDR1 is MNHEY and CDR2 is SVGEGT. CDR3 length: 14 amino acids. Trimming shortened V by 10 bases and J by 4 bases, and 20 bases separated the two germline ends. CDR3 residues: CATNRGLYQYEQYF. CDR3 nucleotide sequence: TGTGCCACCAATCGCGGACTGTACCAGTACGAGCAGTACTTC.

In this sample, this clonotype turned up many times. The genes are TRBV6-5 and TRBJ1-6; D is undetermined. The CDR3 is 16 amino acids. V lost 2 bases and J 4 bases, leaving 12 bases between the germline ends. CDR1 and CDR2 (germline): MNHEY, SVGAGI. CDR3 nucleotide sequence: TGTGCCAGCAGTTACATGCGGTCGGCGTATAATTCACCCCTCCACTTT. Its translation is CASSYMRSAYNSPLHF.

CDR3 sequence: CASSGATRTGELFF. The CDR3 region has the DNA TGTGCCAGCAGTGGGGCTACTAGGACCGGGGAGCTGTTTTTT. The chain uses TRBV2 and TRBJ2-2; the D gene is possibly TRBD2 (5 bases). Trimming left V 4 bases short and J 5 bases short, with 11 bases between. The CDR3 has 14 residues. Germline V gene lookup returns CDR1 SNHLY and CDR2 FYNNEI. The variable domain in full, with the rest retrieved from reference TRBV2 and TRBJ2-2, is EPEVTQTPSHQVTQMGQEVILRCVPISNHLYFYWYRQILGQKVEFLVSFYNNEISEKSEIFDDQFSVERPDGSNFTLKIRSTKLEDSAMYFCASSGATRTGELFFGEGSRLTVL.

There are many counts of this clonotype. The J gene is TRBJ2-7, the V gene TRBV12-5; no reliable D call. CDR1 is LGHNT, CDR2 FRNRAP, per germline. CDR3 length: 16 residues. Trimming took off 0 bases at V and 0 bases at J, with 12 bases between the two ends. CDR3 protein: CASGLVLGVSSYEQYF. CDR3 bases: TGTGCTAGTGGTTTGGTATTAGGCGTCTCCTCCTACGAGCAGTACTTC.

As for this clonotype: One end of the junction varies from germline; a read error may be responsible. CDR3 nucleotide sequence: TGTGCCAGCAGAACCTTAGCACCTGGGGCCGACGTCCTGACTTTC. This translates into CASRTLAPGADVLTF. This chain uses TRBV6-2 or TRBV6-3 with TRBJ2-6; possible D gene TRBD1, 5 bases. The CDR3 spans 15 residues. From germline, CDR1 is MNHEY and CDR2 SVGEGT.

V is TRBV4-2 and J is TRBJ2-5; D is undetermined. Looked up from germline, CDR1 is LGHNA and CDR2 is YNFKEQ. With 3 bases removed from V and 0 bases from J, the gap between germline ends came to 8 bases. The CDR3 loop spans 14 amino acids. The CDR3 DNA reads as TGTGCCAGCAGCCATAGTCTGTACCAAGAGACCCAGTACTTC. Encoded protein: CASSHSLYQETQYF.

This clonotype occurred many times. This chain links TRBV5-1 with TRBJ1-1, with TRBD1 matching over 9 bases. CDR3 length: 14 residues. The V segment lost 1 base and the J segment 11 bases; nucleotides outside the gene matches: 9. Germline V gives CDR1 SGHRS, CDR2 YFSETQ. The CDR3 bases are TGCGCCAGCAGCTTGACAGGGGGCCTACCGTTTGCTTTCTTT. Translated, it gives CASSLTGGLPFAFF.

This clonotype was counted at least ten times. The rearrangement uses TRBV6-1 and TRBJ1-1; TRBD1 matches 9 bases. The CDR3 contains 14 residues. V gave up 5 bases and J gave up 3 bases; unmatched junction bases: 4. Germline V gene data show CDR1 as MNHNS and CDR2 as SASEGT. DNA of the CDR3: TGTGCCAGCAGTAAACAGGGGGCAGACACTGAAGCTTTCTTT. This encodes CASSKQGADTEAFF.

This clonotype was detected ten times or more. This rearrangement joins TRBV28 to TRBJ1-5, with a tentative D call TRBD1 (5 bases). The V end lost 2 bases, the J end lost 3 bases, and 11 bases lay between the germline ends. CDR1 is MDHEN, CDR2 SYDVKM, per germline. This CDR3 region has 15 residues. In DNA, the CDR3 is TGTGCCAGCAGTTTACCGGGACGGGTCAATCAGCCCCAGCATTTT. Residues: CASSLPGRVNQPQHF.

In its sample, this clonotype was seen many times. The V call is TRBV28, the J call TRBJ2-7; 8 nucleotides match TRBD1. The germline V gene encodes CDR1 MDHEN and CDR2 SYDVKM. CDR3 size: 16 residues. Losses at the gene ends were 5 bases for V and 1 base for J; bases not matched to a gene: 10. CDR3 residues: CASSLPQGAGSYEQYF. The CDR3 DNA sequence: TGTGCCAGCAGTCTCCCCCAGGGGGCGGGATCCTACGAGCAGTACTTC.